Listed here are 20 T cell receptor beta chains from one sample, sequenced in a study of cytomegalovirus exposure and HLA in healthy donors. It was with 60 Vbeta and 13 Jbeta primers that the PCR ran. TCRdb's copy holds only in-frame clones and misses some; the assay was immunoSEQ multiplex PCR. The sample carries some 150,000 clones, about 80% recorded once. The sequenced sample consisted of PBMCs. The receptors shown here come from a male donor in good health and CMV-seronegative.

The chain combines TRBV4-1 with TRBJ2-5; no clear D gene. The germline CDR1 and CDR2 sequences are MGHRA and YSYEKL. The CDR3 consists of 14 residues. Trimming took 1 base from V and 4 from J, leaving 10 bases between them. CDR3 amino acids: CASSQGVRGETQYF. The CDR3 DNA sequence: TGCGCCAGCAGCCAAGGGGTCCGCGGAGAGACCCAGTACTTC.

CDR3 sequence (DNA): TGTGCCACCAGCACGGAGAATTCACCCCTCCACTTT. The encoded protein is CATSTENSPLHF. The chain employs TRBV15 and TRBJ1-6; no clear D. CDR3 size: 12 residues. Per germline, CDR1 LNHNV and CDR2 YYDKDF (reference sequence). Trimming took 4 bases from V and 7 from J, leaving 5 bases between them. Combining the CDR3 with reference TRBV15 and TRBJ1-6 gives the whole variable domain DAMVIQNPRYQVTQFGKPVTLSCSQTLNHNVMYWYQQKSSQAPKLLFHYYDKDFNNEADTPDNFQSRRPNTSFCFLDIRSPGLGDTAMYLCATSTENSPLHFGNGTRLTVT.

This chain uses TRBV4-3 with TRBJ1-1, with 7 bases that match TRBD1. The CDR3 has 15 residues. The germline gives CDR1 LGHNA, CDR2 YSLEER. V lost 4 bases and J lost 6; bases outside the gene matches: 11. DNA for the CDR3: TGCGCCAGCAGCCTTGAGAACAGGGGAGGTTCTGAAGCTTTCTTT. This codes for CASSLENRGGSEAFF.

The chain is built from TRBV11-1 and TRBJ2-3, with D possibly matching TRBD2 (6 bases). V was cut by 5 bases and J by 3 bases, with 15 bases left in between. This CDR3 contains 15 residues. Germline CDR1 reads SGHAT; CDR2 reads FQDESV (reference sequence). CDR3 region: CASSQGGEETDTQYF. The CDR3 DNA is TGTGCCAGCAGCCAAGGAGGGGAGGAGACAGATACGCAGTATTTT.

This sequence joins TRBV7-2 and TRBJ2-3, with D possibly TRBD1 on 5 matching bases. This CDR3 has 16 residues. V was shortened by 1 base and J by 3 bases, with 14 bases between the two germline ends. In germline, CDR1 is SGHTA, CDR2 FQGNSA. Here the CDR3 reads CASSLDRGRVTDTQYF. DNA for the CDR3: TGTGCCAGCAGCTTAGATAGGGGAAGAGTGACAGATACGCAGTATTTT.

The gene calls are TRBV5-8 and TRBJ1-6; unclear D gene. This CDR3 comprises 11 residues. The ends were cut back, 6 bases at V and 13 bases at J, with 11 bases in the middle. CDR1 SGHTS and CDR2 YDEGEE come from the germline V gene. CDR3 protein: CASTAVFPLHF. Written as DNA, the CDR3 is TGTGCCAGCACCGCAGTCTTTCCCCTCCACTTT. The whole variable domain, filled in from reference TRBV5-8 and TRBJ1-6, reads EAGVTQSPTHLIKTRGQQATLRCSPISGHTSVYWYQQALGLGLQFLLWYDEGEERNRGNFPPRFSGRQFPNYSSELNVNALELEDSALYLCASTAVFPLHFGNGTRLTVT.

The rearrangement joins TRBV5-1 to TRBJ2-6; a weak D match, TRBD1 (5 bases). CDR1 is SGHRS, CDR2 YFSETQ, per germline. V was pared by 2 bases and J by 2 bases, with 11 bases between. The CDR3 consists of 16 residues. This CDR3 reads CASSLGQVTGANVLTF. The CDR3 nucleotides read TGCGCCAGCAGCTTAGGACAAGTCACTGGGGCCAACGTCCTGACTTTC.

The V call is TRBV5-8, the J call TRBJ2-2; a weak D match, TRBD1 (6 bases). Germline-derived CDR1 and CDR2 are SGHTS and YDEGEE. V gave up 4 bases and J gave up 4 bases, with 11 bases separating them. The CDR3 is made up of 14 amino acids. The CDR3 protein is CASSPATGTGELFF. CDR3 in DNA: TGTGCCAGCAGCCCGGCGACAGGCACCGGGGAGCTGTTTTTT. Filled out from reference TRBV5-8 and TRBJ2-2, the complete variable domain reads EAGVTQSPTHLIKTRGQQATLRCSPISGHTSVYWYQQALGLGLQFLLWYDEGEERNRGNFPPRFSGRQFPNYSSELNVNALELEDSALYLCASSPATGTGELFFGEGSRLTVL.

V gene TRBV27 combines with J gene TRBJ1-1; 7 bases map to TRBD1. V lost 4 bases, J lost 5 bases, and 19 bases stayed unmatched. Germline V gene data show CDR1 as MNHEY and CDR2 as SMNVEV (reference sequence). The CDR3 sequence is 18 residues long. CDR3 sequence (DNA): TGTGCCAGCAGTTCCCCCTATACTCGAGGGGGCGCAGGGACTGAAGCTTTCTTT. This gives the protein CASSSPYTRGGAGTEAFF.

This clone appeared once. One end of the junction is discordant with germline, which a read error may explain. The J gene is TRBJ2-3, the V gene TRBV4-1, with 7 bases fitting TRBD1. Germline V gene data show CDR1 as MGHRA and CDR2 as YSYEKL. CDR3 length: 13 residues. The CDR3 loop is CASSQGPGQSYKF. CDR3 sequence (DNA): TGCGCCAGCAGCCAAGGGCCGGGACAGTCCTACAAATTT.

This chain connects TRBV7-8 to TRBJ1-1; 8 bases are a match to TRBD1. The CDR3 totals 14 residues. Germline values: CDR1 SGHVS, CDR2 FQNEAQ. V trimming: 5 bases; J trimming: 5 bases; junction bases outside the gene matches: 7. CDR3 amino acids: CASSLDRGQTEAFF. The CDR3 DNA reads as TGTGCCAGCAGCCTTGACAGGGGACAGACTGAAGCTTTCTTT.

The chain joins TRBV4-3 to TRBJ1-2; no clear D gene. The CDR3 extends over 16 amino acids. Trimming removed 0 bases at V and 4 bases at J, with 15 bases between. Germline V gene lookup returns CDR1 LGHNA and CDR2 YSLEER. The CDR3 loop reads CASSQDLGRPLYGYTF. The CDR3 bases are TGCGCCAGCAGCCAAGATTTAGGCAGGCCCCTCTATGGCTACACCTTC.

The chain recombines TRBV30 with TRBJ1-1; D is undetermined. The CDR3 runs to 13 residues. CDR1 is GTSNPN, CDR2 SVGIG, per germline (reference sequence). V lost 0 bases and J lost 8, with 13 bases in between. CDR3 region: CAWSVLRQREAFF. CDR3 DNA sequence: TGTGCCTGGAGTGTACTACGGCAGCGCGAAGCTTTCTTT.

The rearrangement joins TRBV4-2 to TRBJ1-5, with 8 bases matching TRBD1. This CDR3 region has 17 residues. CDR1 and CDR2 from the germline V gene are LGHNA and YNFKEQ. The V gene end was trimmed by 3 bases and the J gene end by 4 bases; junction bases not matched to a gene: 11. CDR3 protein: CASSHLGGQGANQPQHF. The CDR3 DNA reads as TGTGCCAGCAGCCACCTTGGGGGGCAGGGGGCGAATCAGCCCCAGCATTTT.

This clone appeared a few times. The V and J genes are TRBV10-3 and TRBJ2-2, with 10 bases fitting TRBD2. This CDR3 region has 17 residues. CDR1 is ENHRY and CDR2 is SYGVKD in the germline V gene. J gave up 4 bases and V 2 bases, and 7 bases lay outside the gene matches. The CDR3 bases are TGTGCCATCAGTGAGGGCGCTCTAGCGGGGGTCACCGGGGAGCTGTTTTTT. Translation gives CAISEGALAGVTGELFF.

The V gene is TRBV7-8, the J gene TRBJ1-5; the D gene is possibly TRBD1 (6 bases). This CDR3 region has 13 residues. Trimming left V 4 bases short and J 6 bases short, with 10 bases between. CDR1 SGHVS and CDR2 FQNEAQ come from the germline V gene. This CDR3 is CASSWDIGQPQHF. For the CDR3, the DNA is TGTGCCAGCAGCTGGGACATCGGTCAGCCCCAGCATTTT. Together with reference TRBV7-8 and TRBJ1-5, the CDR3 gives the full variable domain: GAGVSQSPRYKVAKRGQDVALRCDPISGHVSLFWYQQALGQGPEFLTYFQNEAQLDKSGLPSDRFFAERPEGSVSTLKIQRTQQEDSAVYLCASSWDIGQPQHFGDGTRLSIL.

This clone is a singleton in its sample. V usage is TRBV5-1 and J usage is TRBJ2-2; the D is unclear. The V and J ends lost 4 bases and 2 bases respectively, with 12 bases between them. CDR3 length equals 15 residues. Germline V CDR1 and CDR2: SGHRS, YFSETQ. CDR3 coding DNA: TGCGCCAGCAGCCCTACCCCGACTAACACCGGGGAGCTGTTTTTT. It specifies CASSPTPTNTGELFF.

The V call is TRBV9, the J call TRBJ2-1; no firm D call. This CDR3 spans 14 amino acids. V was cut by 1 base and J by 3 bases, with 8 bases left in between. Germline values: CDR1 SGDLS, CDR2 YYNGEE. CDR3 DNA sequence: TGTGCCAGCAGCGTATCAGGCTTCTACAATGAGCAGTTCTTC. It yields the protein CASSVSGFYNEQFF.

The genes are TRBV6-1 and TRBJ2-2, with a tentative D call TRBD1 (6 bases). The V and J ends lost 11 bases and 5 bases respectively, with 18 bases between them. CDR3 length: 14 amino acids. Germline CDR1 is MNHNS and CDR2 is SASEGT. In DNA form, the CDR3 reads TGTGCCGGAGGCAGGGGCAGGGGTACCGGGGAGCTGTTTTTT. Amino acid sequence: CAGGRGRGTGELFF.

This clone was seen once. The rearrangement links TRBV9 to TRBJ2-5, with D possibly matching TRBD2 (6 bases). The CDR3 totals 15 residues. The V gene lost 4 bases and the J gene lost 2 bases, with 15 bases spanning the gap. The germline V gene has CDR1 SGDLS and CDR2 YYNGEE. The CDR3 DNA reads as TGTGCCAGCAGCCCCGCATCCGGGGGACAAGAGACCCAGTACTTC. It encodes CASSPASGGQETQYF.